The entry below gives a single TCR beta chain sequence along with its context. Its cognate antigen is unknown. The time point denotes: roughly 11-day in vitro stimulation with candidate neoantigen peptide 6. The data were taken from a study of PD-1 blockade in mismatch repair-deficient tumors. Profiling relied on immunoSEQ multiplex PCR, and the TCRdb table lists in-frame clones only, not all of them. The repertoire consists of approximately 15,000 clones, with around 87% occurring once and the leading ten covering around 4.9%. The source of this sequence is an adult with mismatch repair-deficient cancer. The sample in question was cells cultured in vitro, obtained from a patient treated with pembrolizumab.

DNA for the CDR3: TGTGCCTGGAGCCCCCGGAACCGGGGGGACACTGAAGCTTTCTTT. Translation: CAWSPRNRGDTEAFF. The rearrangement links TRBV30 to TRBJ1-1; TRBD1 is a possible D gene (5 bases). Germline CDR1 GTSNPN, CDR2 SVGIG (reference sequence). The CDR3 has 15 amino acids. Trimming shortened V by 3 bases and J by 3 bases, and 17 bases separated the two germline ends.